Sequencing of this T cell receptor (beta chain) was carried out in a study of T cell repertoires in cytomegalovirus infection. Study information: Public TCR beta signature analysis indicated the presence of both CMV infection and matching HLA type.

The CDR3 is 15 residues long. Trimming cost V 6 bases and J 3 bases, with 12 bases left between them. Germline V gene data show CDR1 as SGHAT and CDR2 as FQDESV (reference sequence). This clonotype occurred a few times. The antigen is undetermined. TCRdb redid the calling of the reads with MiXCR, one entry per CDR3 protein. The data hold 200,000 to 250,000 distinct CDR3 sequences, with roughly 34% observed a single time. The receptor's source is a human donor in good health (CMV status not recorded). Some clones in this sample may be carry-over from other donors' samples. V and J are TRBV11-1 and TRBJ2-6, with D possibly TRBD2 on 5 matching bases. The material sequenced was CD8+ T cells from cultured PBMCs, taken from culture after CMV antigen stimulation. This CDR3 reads CASSLVGVGANVLTF. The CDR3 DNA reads TGTGCCAGCAGTCTAGTCGGGGTTGGGGCCAACGTCCTGACTTTC.